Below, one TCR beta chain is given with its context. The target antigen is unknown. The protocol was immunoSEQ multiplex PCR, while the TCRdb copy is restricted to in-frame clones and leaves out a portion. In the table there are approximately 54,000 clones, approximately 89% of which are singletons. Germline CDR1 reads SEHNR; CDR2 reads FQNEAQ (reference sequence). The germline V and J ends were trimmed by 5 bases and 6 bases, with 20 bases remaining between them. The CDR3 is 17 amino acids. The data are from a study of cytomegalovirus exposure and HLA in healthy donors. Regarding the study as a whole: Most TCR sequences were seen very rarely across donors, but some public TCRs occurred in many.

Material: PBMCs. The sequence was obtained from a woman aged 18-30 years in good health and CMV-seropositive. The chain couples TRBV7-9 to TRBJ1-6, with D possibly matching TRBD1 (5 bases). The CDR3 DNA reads TGTGCCAGCAGCCCCCAACGCGGGGACCCTTTTAATTCACCCCTCCACTTT. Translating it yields CASSPQRGDPFNSPLHF.